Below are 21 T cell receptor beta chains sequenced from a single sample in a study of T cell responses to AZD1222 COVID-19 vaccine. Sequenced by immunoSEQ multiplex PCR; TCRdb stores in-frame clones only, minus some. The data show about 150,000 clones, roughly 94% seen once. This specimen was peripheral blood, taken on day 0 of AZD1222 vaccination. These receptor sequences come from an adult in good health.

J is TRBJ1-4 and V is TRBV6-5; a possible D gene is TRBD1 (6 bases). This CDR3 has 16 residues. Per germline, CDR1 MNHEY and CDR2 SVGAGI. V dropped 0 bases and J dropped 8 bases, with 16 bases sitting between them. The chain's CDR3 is CASSYSWTEYHEKLFF. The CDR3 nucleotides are TGTGCCAGCAGTTACTCCTGGACAGAATATCACGAAAAACTGTTTTTT.

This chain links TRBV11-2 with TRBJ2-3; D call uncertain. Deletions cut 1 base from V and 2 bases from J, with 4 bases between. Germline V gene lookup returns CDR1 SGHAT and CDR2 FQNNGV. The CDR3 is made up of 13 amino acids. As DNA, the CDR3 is TGTGCCAGCAGCTTAGGGGCCACAGATACGCAGTATTTT. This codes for CASSLGATDTQYF. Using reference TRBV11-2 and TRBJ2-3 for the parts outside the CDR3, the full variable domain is EAGVAQSPRYKIIEKRQSVAFWCNPISGHATLYWYQQILGQGPKLLIQFQNNGVVDDSQLPKDRFSAERLKGVDSTLKIQPAKLEDSAVYLCASSLGATDTQYFGPGTRLTVL.

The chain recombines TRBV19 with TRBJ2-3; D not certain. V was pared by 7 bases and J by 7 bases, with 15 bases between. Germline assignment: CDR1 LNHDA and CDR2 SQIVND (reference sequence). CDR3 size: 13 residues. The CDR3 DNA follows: TGTGCCAGTATTGGTAAGGGATATTATACGCAGTATTTT. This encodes CASIGKGYYTQYF.

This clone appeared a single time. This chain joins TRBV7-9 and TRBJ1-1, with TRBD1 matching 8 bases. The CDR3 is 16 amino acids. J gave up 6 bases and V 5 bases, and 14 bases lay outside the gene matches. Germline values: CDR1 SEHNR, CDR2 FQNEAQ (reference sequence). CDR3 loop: CASSPWVGQGASEAFF. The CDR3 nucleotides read TGTGCCAGCAGCCCCTGGGTCGGGCAGGGGGCCTCTGAAGCTTTCTTT. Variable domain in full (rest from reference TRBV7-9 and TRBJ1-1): DTGVSQNPRHKITKRGQNVTFRCDPISEHNRLYWYRQTLGQGPEFLTYFQNEAQLEKSRLLSDRFSAERPKGSFSTLEIQRTEQGDSAMYLCASSPWVGQGASEAFFGQGTRLTVV.

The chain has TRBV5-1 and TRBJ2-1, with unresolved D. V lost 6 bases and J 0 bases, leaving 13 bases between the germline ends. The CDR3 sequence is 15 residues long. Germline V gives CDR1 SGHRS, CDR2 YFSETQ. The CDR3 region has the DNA TGCGCCAGCACCCGACGGGCCCTCTCCTACAATGAGCAGTTCTTC. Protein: CASTRRALSYNEQFF.

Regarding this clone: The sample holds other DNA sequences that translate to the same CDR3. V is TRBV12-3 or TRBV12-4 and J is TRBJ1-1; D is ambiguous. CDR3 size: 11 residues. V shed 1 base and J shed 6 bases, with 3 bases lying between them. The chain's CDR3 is CASSLGAEAFF. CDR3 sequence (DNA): TGTGCCAGCAGTTTAGGGGCTGAAGCTTTCTTT.

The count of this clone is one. In DNA, the CDR3 is TGTGCCAGCAGTTACTCGAAACAGGGAAAGGAAGCTTTCTTT. Protein product: CASSYSKQGKEAFF. The chain couples TRBV6-5 to TRBJ1-1; D may be TRBD1 (6 bases). Germline V gene data show CDR1 as MNHEY and CDR2 as SVGAGI. The CDR3 is 14 amino acids. Trimming left V 0 bases short and J 8 bases short, with 13 bases between.

The CDR3 bases are TGTGCCAGCAGCCTCCGACGAATGAGGCTGAACACTGAAGCTTTCTTT. Its protein product is CASSLRRMRLNTEAFF. This chain joins TRBV7-8 and TRBJ1-1; D gene unclear. Between the trimmed V and J ends, which lost 5 bases and 0 bases, there was a span of 16 bases. Germline-derived CDR1 and CDR2 are SGHVS and FQNEAQ. The CDR3 loop spans 16 amino acids.

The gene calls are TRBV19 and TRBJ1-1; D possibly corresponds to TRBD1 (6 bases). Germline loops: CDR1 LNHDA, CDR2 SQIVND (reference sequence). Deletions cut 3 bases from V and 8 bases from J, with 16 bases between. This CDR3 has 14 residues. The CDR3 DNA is TGTGCCAGTAGTATCTTGGTGGGGGGCGGCGAAGCTTTCTTT. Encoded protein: CASSILVGGGEAFF.

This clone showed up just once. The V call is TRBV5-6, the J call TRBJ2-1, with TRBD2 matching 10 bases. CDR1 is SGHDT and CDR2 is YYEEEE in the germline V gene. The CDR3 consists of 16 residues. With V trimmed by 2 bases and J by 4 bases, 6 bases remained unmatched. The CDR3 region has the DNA TGTGCCAGCAGCTTTCGATCTAGCGGGAGTTACAATGAGCAGTTCTTC. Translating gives CASSFRSSGSYNEQFF.

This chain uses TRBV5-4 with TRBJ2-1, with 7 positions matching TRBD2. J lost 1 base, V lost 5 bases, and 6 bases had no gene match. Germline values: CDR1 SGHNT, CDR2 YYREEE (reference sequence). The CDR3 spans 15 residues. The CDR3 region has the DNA TGTGCCAGCAGGTCAACGGGGGGATCCTACAATGAGCAGTTCTTC. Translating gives CASRSTGGSYNEQFF.

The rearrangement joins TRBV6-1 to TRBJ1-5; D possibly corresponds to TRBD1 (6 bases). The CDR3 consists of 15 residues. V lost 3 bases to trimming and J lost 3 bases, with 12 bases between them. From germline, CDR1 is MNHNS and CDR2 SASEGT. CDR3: CASSDPDRFNQPQHF. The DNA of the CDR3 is TGTGCCAGCAGTGATCCCGACAGGTTCAATCAGCCCCAGCATTTT.

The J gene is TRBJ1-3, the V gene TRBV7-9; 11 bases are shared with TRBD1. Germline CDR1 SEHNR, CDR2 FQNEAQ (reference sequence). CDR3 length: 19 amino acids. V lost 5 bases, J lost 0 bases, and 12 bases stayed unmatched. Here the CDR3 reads CASSRDRGEKESSGNTIYF. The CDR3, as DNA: TGTGCCAGCAGCCGGGACAGGGGGGAGAAGGAGAGCTCTGGAAACACCATATATTTT.

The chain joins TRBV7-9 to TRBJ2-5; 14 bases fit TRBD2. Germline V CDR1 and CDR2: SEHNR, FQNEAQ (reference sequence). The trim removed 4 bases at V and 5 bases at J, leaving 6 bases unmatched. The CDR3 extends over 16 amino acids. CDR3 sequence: CASSSGTSGSGETQYF. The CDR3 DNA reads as TGTGCCAGCAGCTCCGGGACTAGCGGGAGTGGGGAGACCCAGTACTTC.

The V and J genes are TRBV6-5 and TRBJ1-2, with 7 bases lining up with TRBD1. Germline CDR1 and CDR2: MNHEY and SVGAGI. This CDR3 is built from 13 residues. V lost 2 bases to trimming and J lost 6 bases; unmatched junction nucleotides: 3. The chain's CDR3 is CASSYGTAHGYTF. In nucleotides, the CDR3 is TGTGCCAGCAGTTACGGGACAGCCCATGGCTACACCTTC.

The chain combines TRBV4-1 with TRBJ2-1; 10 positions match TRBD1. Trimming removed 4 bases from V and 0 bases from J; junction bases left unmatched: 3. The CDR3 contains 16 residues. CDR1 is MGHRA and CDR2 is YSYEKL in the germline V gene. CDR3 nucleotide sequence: TGCGCCAGCAGCCCACGGACAGGGGGCTCCTACAATGAGCAGTTCTTC. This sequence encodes CASSPRTGGSYNEQFF.

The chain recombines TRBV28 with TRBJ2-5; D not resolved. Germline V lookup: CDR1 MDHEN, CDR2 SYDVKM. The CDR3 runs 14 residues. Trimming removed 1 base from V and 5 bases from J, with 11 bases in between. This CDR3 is CASSLFNPEETQYF. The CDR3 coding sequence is TGTGCCAGCAGTTTATTTAACCCAGAGGAGACCCAGTACTTC.

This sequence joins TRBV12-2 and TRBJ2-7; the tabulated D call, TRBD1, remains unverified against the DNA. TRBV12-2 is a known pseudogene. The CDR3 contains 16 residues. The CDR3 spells CASRLSHDRLIYEQYV. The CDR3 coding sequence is TGTGCAAGTCGCTTATCCCACGACAGACTGATCTACGAGCAGTACGTC.

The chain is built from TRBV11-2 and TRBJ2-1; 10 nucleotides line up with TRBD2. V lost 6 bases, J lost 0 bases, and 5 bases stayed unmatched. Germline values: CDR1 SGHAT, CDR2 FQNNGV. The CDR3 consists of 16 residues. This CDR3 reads CASRNPSGSSYNEQFF. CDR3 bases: TGTGCCAGCAGGAATCCTAGCGGGAGCTCCTACAATGAGCAGTTCTTC.

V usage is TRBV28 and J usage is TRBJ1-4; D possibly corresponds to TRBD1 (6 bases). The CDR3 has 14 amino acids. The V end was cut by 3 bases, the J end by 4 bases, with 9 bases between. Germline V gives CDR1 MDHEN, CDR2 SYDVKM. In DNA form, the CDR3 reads TGTGCCAGCAGTTTCAGCAGGGGTAATGAAAAACTGTTTTTT. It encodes CASSFSRGNEKLFF.

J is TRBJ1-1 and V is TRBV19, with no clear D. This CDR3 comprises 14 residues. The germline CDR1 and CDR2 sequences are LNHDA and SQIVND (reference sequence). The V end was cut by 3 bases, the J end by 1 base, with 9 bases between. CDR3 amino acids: CASSILETNTEAFF. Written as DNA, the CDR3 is TGTGCCAGTAGTATCCTGGAGACGAACACTGAAGCTTTCTTT.